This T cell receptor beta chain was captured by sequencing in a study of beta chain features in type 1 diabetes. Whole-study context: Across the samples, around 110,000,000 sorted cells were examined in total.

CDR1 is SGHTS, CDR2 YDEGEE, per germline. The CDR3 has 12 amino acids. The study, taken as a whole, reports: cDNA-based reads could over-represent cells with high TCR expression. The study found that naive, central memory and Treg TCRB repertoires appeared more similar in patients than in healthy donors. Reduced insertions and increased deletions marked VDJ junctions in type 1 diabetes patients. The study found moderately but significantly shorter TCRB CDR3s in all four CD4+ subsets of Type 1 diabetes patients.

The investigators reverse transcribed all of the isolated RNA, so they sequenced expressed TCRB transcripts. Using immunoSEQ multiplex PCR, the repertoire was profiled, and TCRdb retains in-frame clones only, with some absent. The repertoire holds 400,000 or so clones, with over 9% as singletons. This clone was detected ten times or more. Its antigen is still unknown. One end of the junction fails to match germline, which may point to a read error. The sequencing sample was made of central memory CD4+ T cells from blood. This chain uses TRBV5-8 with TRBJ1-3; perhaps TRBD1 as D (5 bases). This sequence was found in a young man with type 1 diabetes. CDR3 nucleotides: TGTGCCAGCAGTCAAAAGGGACTGCCCGGGCCCTTT. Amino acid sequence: CASSQKGLPGPF.